A selection of T cell receptor beta chains follows, all from one sample in a study of response to subunit inactivated influenza vaccine. TCRdb redid the calling of the RT-PCR reads with MiXCR, one entry per CDR3 protein. The sample lists 150,000 to 200,000 distinct CDR3 sequences; roughly 10% were seen once. The material sequenced was non-naive T cells sorted from PBMCs, taken about 6 weeks after vaccination. The source is a man in his fifties or sixties who received an inactivated influenza vaccine. CDR3s include the opening cysteine and the closing phenylalanine or tryptophan. A D gene is named only where the DNA matches it firmly. Clone size appears in some rows only: once, few, many, or a class for an expanded clone.

few,TRBD2,TRBV7-6,TRBJ2-7,TGTGCCAGCAGCCGCGGGGGGGGGCGAGAGCAGTACTTC,CASSRGGGREQYF
few,NA,TRBV15,TRBJ2-5,TGTGCCACCAGCAGTAACAGGGTTGAGACCCAGTACTTC,CATSSNRVETQYF
NA,TRBD1,TRBV6-1,TRBJ1-5,TGTGCCAGCAGACCGACAGGGCCCGATCAGCCCCAGCATTTT,CASRPTGPDQPQHF
NA,TRBD1,TRBV5-1,TRBJ2-5,TGCGCCAGCGGGAGCCTCGGGACAGGTTCGGAGACCCAGTACTTC,CASGSLGTGSETQYF
many,TRBD1,TRBV4-3,TRBJ2-3,TGCGCCAGCAGCCAAGAGTTTCTGGCAGGGGGTAATACGCAGTATTTT,CASSQEFLAGGNTQYF
few,NA,TRBV4-2,TRBJ2-5,TGTGCCAGCAGCCAATCCGAGGAAGAGACCCAGTACTTC,CASSQSEEETQYF
NA,TRBD1,TRBV7-2,TRBJ1-2,TGTGCCAGCAGCCAAGGACAGGGGTTCTCAGTTGGCTACACCTTC,CASSQGQGFSVGYTF
few,NA,TRBV18,TRBJ2-1,TGTGCCAGCTCACCACCGCAGGGGTCGGGGCCCTACAATGAGCAGTTCTTC,CASSPPQGSGPYNEQFF
NA,NA,TRBV28,TRBJ1-2,TGTGCCAGCAGTTTCAAGCCCGATGGCTACACCTTC,CASSFKPDGYTF
NA,TRBD1,TRBV24-1,TRBJ1-2,TGTGCCACCAGGGACAGGGCCCTAGGGGGCTACACCTTC,CATRDRALGGYTF
few,TRBD1,TRBV20-1,TRBJ1-6,TGCAGTGCTAGAACACCGGGACAGGGTGTTTCACCCCTCCACTTT,CSARTPGQGVSPLHF
few,TRBD1,TRBV6-2/TRBV6-3,TRBJ1-1,TGTGCCAGCAGTTCCCTGGACAGGGGTGACACTGAAGCTTTCTTT,CASSSLDRGDTEAFF
NA,NA,TRBV28,TRBJ1-2,TGTGCCAGCAGTTTAGAAGGGACACTTGGGCGCTATGGCTACACCTTC,CASSLEGTLGRYGYTF
many,TRBD1,TRBV28,TRBJ2-7,TGTGCCAGCAGTTACCACCCAACAGGGGGCAGCTCCTACGAGCAGTACTTC,CASSYHPTGGSSYEQYF
many,NA,TRBV10-3,TRBJ2-3,TGTGCCACTGGAGGGGGGGATACGCAGTATTTT,CATGGGDTQYF
NA,NA,TRBV12-3/TRBV12-4,TRBJ2-1,TGTGCCAGCAGTTACCAACCCCAACTAGGAGGGCAGTTCTTC,CASSYQPQLGGQFF
few,TRBD1,TRBV20-1,TRBJ1-1,TGCAGTGCTAAAAATACCGGGACAGGGAACACTGAAGCTTTCTTT,CSAKNTGTGNTEAFF
once,NA,TRBV7-2,TRBJ1-1,TGTGCCGCTACTGACTGGGGGGGCACTGAAGCTTTCTTT,CAATDWGGTEAFF